This T cell receptor (beta chain) came from a study of blood T cell repertoires in COVID-19. Turning to the study itself: Italy, Spain and the United States were the sources of the convalescent and acute COVID-19 samples.

In the source study's methods: Amplified reference gene primers provided the basis for estimating nucleated cell counts. Produced via immunoSEQ multiplex PCR; TCRdb's table is partial and in-frame only. Clonal size and the V and J genes are those of that table, whereas D and trimming came from the DNA. The data hold about 50,000 clones, with more than 75% observed a single time. This clone was detected only once. Trimming cost V 6 bases and J 2 bases, with 11 bases left between them. There are 14 residues in the CDR3. CDR1 and CDR2 (germline): MNHEY, SVGAGI. This study enrolled people aged about 18 to 100 from under 25 US geographic areas.

The V call is TRBV6-5, the J call TRBJ1-5; D might be TRBD1 (5 bases). The sequenced sample was PBMCs or T cells enriched from blood (not recorded which). The clonotype comes from a woman aged 50 to 60 with acute COVID-19. As DNA, the CDR3 is TGTGCCAGCAGATCCCCACAGGGCAATCAGCCCCAGCATTTT. Amino acid sequence: CASRSPQGNQPQHF.